The 3 T cell receptor beta chains reported below all come from one sample, sequenced in a study of metastatic and nonmetastatic thyroid tumors. All patients were treatment-naive before thyroid surgery. TCRdb called clones again from the PCR reads with MiXCR. The sample yields 15,000 to 20,000 clones, roughly 22% seen once. The sample comprised adjacent normal tissue. The receptors stem from a female donor with papillary thyroid cancer or a benign thyroid nodule (not recorded which). Some clones in this sample may be carry-over from other donors' samples.

The chain links TRBV27 to TRBJ2-1; possibly TRBD2 for D (6 bases). The CDR3 runs 14 residues. The V end lost 5 bases, the J end lost 7 bases, and 15 bases lay between the germline ends. The germline V gene has CDR1 MNHEY and CDR2 SMNVEV (reference sequence). The CDR3 is CASSRVGLGNEQFF. CDR3 bases: TGTGCCAGCAGTAGGGTGGGACTGGGGAATGAGCAGTTCTTC.

The chain carries TRBV9 and TRBJ1-3, with D uncertain. The CDR3 sequence is 16 residues long. Germline lookup yields CDR1 SGDLS and CDR2 YYNGEE. V lost 3 bases, J lost 0 bases, and 13 bases lay in between. Here the CDR3 reads CASSDSQRLSGNTIYF. In DNA form, the CDR3 reads TGTGCCAGCAGCGATAGTCAGCGCCTCTCTGGAAACACCATATATTTT.

V is TRBV20-1 and J is TRBJ1-1; D is ambiguous. The V and J ends lost 1 base and 4 bases respectively, with 4 bases between them. Germline V gene lookup returns CDR1 DFQATT and CDR2 SNEGSKA (reference sequence). The length of the CDR3 is 11 residues. The CDR3 nucleotides are TGCAGTGCTAGAGGGAGCACTGAAGCTTTCTTT. Its protein is CSARGSTEAFF.